The present TCR beta chain was sequenced within a study of T-cell reconstitution after alpha-beta-depleted transplantation in children. Study-wide findings and caveats: Reportedly, only several hundred clones from non-depleted graft cells drove alpha-beta T-cell counts at about two months.

Molecular barcoding with unique molecular identifiers was used for the TCRbeta library. One entry per CDR3 protein results from TCRdb running MiXCR on the PCR reads. The data contain roughly 50,000 distinct CDR3 sequences, roughly 46% of them singletons. The CDR3 extends over 14 amino acids. V dropped 4 bases and J dropped 1; count of bases not matched to a gene: 2. The V gene's germline CDR1 is KGHSH and CDR2 LQKENI. Worth noting for this clonotype: Antigen specificity is unknown.

The sequencing here drew on PBMCs, mostly from graft donor cells, taken 360 days after TCRalphabeta/CD19-depleted stem cell transplant. The gene calls are TRBV18 and TRBJ1-1, with TRBD1 matching over 8 bases. This receptor was identified in a male patient between 5 and 17 years old who had a stem cell transplant for acute lymphoblastic leukemia, so the T cells may come from the graft donor. CDR3 sequence: CASSLGQGNTEAFF. The CDR3 nucleotides are TGTGCCAGCTCACTCGGACAGGGGAACACTGAAGCTTTCTTT.